A selection of T cell receptor beta chains follows, all from one sample in a study of cytomegalovirus exposure and HLA in healthy donors. Sequencing used immunoSEQ multiplex PCR; TCRdb keeps in-frame clones, though not all of them. The table has about 150,000 clones, about 88% seen once. The sequencing sample was made of PBMCs. All receptors come from a woman aged 18-29 years in good health and CMV-seropositive. Each CDR3 is given with its conserved first and last residue. A D gene is named only where the DNA matches it firmly. Expanded clones are given a class, and other clones once, few, many or no size at all.

d_call: TRBD1
j_call: TRBJ1-2
clone_size: .
v_call: TRBV28
cdr3_aa: CASSFGDRGGYTF
cdr3_nt: TGTGCCAGCAGTTTTGGGGACAGGGGCGGCTACACCTTC

d_call: TRBD2
j_call: TRBJ2-7
clone_size: once
v_call: TRBV28
cdr3_aa: CASSLASGGAPHYEQYF
cdr3_nt: TGTGCCAGCAGTCTAGCTAGCGGGGGGGCCCCCCACTACGAGCAGTACTTC

d_call: TRBD1
j_call: TRBJ1-1
clone_size: .
v_call: TRBV11-2
cdr3_aa: CASSPDRAINTEAFF
cdr3_nt: TGTGCCAGCAGCCCGGACAGGGCAATAAACACTGAAGCTTTCTTT

d_call: TRBD1
j_call: TRBJ1-1
clone_size: .
v_call: TRBV10-1
cdr3_aa: CASSEAGGITLNTEAFF
cdr3_nt: TGCGCCAGCAGTGAGGCAGGGGGGATAACTCTGAACACTGAAGCTTTCTTT

d_call: .
j_call: TRBJ1-1
clone_size: .
v_call: TRBV28
cdr3_aa: CASSFILYRATEAFF
cdr3_nt: TGTGCCAGCAGTTTCATACTTTACAGGGCCACTGAAGCTTTCTTT

d_call: .
j_call: TRBJ1-3
clone_size: .
v_call: TRBV15
cdr3_aa: CATSRDRVSGNTIYF
cdr3_nt: TGTGCCACCAGCAGAGATCGCGTCTCTGGAAACACCATATATTTT

d_call: .
j_call: TRBJ1-2
clone_size: .
v_call: TRBV27
cdr3_aa: CASRKSRRWKDGYTF
cdr3_nt: TGTGCCAGCAGAAAGTCGAGGAGATGGAAAGATGGCTACACCTTC

d_call: .
j_call: TRBJ1-1
clone_size: .
v_call: TRBV29-1
cdr3_aa: CSVPGGESRNTEAFF
cdr3_nt: TGCAGCGTTCCCGGAGGGGAATCTAGGAACACTGAAGCTTTCTTT

d_call: .
j_call: TRBJ1-2
clone_size: .
v_call: TRBV5-6
cdr3_aa: CASSLVETVYGYTF
cdr3_nt: TGTGCCAGCAGCTTGGTCGAGACAGTCTATGGCTACACCTTC

d_call: TRBD2
j_call: TRBJ2-1
clone_size: few
v_call: TRBV4-1
cdr3_aa: CASSQRLAGVLSSYNEQFF
cdr3_nt: TGCGCCAGCAGCCAGAGACTAGCGGGGGTCTTGAGCTCCTACAATGAGCAGTTCTTC

d_call: .
j_call: TRBJ1-2
clone_size: .
v_call: TRBV5-1
cdr3_aa: CASSVRGYGYTF
cdr3_nt: TGCGCCAGCAGCGTTAGGGGATACGGCTACACCTTC

d_call: TRBD1
j_call: TRBJ2-7
clone_size: .
v_call: TRBV7-2
cdr3_aa: CASRRAGTAYEQYF
cdr3_nt: TGTGCCAGCAGAAGAGCCGGGACAGCCTACGAGCAGTACTTC

d_call: .
j_call: TRBJ1-2
clone_size: .
v_call: TRBV21-1
cdr3_aa: CASSKGLKALGGRENYGYTF
cdr3_nt: TGTGCCAGCAGCAAAGGACTTAAAGCGCTAGGGGGGAGGGAGAACTATGGCTACACCTTC

d_call: TRBD1
j_call: TRBJ1-3
clone_size: .
v_call: TRBV7-2
cdr3_aa: CASSTDRAGNTIYF
cdr3_nt: TGTGCCAGCAGCACCGACAGGGCTGGAAACACCATATATTTT

d_call: TRBD1
j_call: TRBJ1-4
clone_size: .
v_call: TRBV5-4
cdr3_aa: CASSPQGGTRANEKLFF
cdr3_nt: TGTGCCAGCAGCCCTCAAGGGGGCACGAGAGCTAATGAAAAACTGTTTTTT

d_call: .
j_call: TRBJ1-1
clone_size: .
v_call: TRBV29-1
cdr3_aa: CSAQGNTEAFF
cdr3_nt: TGCAGCGCCCAGGGTAACACTGAAGCTTTCTTT

d_call: TRBD1
j_call: TRBJ2-7
clone_size: .
v_call: TRBV6-5
cdr3_aa: CASSLSGQVIYEQYF
cdr3_nt: TGTGCCAGCAGCTTATCGGGACAGGTGATCTACGAGCAGTACTTC

d_call: .
j_call: TRBJ2-7
clone_size: .
v_call: TRBV7-2
cdr3_aa: CASSSRRGSYEQYF
cdr3_nt: TGTGCCAGCAGCTCCCGACGGGGATCCTACGAGCAGTACTTC

d_call: .
j_call: TRBJ1-2
clone_size: .
v_call: TRBV5-5
cdr3_aa: CASRTIEGTNYGYTF
cdr3_nt: TGTGCCAGCAGAACGATTGAGGGAACTAACTATGGCTACACCTTC

d_call: TRBD1
j_call: TRBJ1-5
clone_size: .
v_call: TRBV9
cdr3_aa: CASSAGTGVGAQHF
cdr3_nt: TGTGCCAGCAGCGCCGGGACAGGGGTGGGGGCCCAGCATTTT

d_call: .
j_call: TRBJ2-7
clone_size: .
v_call: TRBV19
cdr3_aa: CASSMGTGSYEQYF
cdr3_nt: TGTGCCAGTAGTATGGGAACGGGATCCTACGAGCAGTACTTC

d_call: .
j_call: TRBJ1-2
clone_size: .
v_call: TRBV9
cdr3_aa: CASSVGTDNYGYTF
cdr3_nt: TGTGCCAGCAGCGTAGGGACAGATAACTATGGCTACACCTTC

d_call: .
j_call: TRBJ2-7
clone_size: .
v_call: TRBV2
cdr3_aa: CASSAPGEDEQYF
cdr3_nt: TGTGCCAGCAGTGCCCCCGGAGAGGACGAGCAGTACTTC

d_call: .
j_call: TRBJ2-1
clone_size: once
v_call: TRBV7-9
cdr3_aa: CASSLVRGTNSYNEQFF
cdr3_nt: TGTGCCAGCAGCCTGGTTAGGGGGACCAACTCCTACAATGAGCAGTTCTTC

d_call: TRBD2
j_call: TRBJ2-3
clone_size: .
v_call: TRBV7-2
cdr3_aa: CASSPSPSGGTDTQYF
cdr3_nt: TGTGCCAGCAGCCCCAGTCCTAGCGGGGGGACAGATACGCAGTATTTT

d_call: .
j_call: TRBJ2-4
clone_size: once
v_call: TRBV6-1
cdr3_aa: CASSDGPGTQEDIQYF
cdr3_nt: TGTGCCAGCAGTGATGGCCCCGGGACTCAGGAGGACATTCAGTACTTC

d_call: .
j_call: TRBJ1-1
clone_size: .
v_call: TRBV29-1
cdr3_aa: CSVYLWGLEAFF
cdr3_nt: TGCAGCGTCTATTTATGGGGGCTTGAAGCTTTCTTT

d_call: TRBD2
j_call: TRBJ2-5
clone_size: .
v_call: TRBV9
cdr3_aa: CASSVGVSTSGKETQYF
cdr3_nt: TGTGCCAGCAGCGTAGGGGTCTCGACTAGCGGGAAAGAGACCCAGTACTTC